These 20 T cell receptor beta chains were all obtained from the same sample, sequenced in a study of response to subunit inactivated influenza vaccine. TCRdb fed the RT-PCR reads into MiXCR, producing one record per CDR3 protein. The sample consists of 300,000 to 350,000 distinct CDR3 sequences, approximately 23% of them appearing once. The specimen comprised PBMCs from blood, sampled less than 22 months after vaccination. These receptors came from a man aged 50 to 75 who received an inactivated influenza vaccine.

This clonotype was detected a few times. The CDR3 DNA sequence: TGCAGTGCTAGAGCCGGGACAGCTAATTCACCCCTCCACTTT. This gives the protein CSARAGTANSPLHF. The V call is TRBV20-1, the J call TRBJ1-6; 7 bases map to TRBD1. Germline V CDR1 and CDR2: DFQATT, SNEGSKA (reference sequence). The V gene end was trimmed by 1 base and the J gene end by 6 bases; junction bases not matched to a gene: 3. The CDR3 loop spans 14 amino acids.

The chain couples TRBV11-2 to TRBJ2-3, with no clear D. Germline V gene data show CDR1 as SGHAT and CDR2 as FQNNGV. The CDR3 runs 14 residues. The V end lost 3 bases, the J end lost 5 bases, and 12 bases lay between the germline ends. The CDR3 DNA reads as TGTGCCAGCAGCTTGCCCAGCTCGGGAGATACGCAGTATTTT. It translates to CASSLPSSGDTQYF.

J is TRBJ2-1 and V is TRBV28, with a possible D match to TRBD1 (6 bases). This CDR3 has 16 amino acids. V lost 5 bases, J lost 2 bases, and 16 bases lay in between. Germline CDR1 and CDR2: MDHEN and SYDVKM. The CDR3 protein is CASSLTTGETYNEQFF. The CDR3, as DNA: TGTGCCAGCAGTCTAACGACAGGTGAGACCTACAATGAGCAGTTCTTC.

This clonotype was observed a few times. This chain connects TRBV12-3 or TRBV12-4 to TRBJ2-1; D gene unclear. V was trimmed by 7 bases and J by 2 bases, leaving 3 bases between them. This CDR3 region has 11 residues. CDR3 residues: CASTAYNEQFF. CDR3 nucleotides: TGTGCCAGCACAGCCTACAATGAGCAGTTCTTC.

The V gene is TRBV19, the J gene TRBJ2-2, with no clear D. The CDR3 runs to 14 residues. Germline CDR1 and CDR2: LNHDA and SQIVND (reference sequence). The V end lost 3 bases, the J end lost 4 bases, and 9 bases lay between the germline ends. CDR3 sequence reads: CASSISVLTGELFF. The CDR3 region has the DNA TGTGCCAGTAGTATCTCGGTTCTCACCGGGGAGCTGTTTTTT.

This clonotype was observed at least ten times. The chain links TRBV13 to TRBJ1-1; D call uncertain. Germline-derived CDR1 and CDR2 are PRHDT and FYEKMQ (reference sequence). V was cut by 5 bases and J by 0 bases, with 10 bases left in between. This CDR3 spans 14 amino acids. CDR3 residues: CASSERRMNTEAFF. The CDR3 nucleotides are TGTGCCAGCAGCGAACGAAGGATGAACACTGAAGCTTTCTTT.

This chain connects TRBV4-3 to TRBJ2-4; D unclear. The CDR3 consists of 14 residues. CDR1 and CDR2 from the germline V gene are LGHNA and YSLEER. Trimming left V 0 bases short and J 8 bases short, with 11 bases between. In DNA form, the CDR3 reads TGCGCCAGCAGCCAAGATGTGGCTCGGGACATTCAGTACTTC. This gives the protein CASSQDVARDIQYF.

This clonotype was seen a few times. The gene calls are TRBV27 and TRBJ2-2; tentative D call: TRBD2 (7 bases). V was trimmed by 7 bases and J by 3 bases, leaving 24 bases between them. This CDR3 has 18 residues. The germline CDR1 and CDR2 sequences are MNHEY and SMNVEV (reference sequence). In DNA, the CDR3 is TGTGCCAGCACCACCCTGACGGGGGGCCGCACATACACCGGGGAGCTGTTTTTT. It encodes CASTTLTGGRTYTGELFF.

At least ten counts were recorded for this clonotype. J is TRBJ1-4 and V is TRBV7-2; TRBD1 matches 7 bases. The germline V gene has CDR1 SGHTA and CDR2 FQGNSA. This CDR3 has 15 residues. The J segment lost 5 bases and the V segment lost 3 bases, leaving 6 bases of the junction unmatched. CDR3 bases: TGTGCCAGCAGCTTGGCAGGGGGGGCGAATGAAAAACTGTTTTTT. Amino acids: CASSLAGGANEKLFF.

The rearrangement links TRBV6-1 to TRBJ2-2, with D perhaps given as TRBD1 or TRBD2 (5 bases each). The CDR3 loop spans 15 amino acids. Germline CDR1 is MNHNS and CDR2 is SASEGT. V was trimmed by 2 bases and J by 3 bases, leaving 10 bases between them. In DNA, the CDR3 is TGTGCCAGCAGTGAAACGGGACGGTACACCGGGGAGCTGTTTTTT. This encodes CASSETGRYTGELFF.

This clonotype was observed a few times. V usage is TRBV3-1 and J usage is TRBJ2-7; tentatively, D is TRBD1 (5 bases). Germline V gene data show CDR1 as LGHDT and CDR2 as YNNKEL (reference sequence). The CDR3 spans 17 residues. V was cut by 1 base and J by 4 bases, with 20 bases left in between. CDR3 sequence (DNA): TGTGCCAGCAGCCAAGTCCAGGGATCCCATGGCCGTTACGAGCAGTACTTC. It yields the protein CASSQVQGSHGRYEQYF.

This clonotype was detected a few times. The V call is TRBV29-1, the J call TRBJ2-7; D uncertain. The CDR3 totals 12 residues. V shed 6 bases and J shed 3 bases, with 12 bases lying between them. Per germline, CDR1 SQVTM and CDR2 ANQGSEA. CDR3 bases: TGCAGCGTCCGAGGTCAGAGCTACGAGCAGTACTTC. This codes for CSVRGQSYEQYF.

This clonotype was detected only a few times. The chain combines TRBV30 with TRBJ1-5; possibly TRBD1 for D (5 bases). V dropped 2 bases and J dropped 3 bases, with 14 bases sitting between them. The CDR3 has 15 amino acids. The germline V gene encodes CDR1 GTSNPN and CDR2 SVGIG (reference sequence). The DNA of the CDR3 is TGTGCCTGGAGTTTGGGACCTACGTCCAATCAGCCCCAGCATTTT. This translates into CAWSLGPTSNQPQHF.

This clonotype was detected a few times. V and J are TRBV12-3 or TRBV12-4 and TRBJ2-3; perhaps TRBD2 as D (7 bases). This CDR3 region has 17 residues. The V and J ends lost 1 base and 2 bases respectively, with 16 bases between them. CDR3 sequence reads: CASSLVGRGLNTDTQYF. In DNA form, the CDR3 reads TGTGCCAGCAGTTTAGTAGGGCGGGGGCTTAACACAGATACGCAGTATTTT.

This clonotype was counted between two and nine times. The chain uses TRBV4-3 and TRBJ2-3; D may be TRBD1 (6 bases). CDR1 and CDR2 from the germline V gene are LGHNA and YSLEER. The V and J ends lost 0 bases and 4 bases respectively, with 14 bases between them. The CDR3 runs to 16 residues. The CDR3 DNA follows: TGCGCCAGCAGCCAAGATTCCCCAGGGGCGGCAGATACGCAGTATTTT. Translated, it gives CASSQDSPGAADTQYF.

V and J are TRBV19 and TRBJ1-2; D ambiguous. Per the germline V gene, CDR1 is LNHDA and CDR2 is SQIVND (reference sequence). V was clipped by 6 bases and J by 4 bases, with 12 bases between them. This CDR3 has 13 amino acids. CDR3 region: CASRREAVYGYTF. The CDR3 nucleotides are TGTGCCAGTAGACGGGAGGCTGTCTATGGCTACACCTTC.

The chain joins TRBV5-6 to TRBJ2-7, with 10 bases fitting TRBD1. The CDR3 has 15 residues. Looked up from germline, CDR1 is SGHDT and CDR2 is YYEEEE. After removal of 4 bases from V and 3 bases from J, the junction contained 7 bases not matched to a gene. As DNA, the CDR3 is TGTGCCAGCAGCAGCCGGGACAGGGGAAACTACGAGCAGTACTTC. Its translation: CASSSRDRGNYEQYF.

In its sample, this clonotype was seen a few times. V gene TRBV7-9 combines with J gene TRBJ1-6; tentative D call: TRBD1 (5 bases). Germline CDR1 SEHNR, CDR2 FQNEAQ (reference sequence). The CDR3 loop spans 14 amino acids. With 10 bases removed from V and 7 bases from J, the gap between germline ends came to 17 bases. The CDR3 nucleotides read TGTGCCATAGGCGCGGGGGATGGCAATTCACCCCTCCACTTT. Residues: CAIGAGDGNSPLHF.

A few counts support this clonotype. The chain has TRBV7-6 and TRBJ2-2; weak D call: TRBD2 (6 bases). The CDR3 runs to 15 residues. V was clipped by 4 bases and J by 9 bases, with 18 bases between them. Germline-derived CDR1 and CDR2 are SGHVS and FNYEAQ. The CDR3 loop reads CASSSWRTTFRELFF. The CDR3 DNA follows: TGTGCCAGCAGCTCGTGGCGGACTACTTTTAGGGAGCTGTTTTTT.

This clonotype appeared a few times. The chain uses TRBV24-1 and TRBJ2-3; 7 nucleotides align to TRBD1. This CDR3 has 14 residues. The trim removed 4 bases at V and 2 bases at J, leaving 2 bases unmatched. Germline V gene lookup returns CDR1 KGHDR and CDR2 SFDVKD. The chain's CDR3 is CATSETGVTDTQYF. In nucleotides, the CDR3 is TGTGCCACCAGTGAAACAGGGGTCACAGATACGCAGTATTTT.